One sample yielded the 26 T cell receptor beta chains listed below, sequenced in a study of cytomegalovirus exposure and HLA in healthy donors. PCR involved 60 Vbeta and 13 Jbeta primers. Sequencing used immunoSEQ multiplex PCR; TCRdb keeps in-frame clones, though not all of them. The listing records around 200,000 clones. Sequenced input: PBMCs. The receptors come from a woman aged 18-29 years in good health and CMV-seropositive.

V gene TRBV5-1 combines with J gene TRBJ2-2; D may be TRBD2 (6 bases). CDR1 is SGHRS, CDR2 YFSETQ, per germline. The CDR3 length is 16 residues. V gave up 0 bases and J gave up 0 bases, with 9 bases separating them. The CDR3 DNA is TGCGCCAGCAGCTTGGAAATAGCGGCGAACACCGGGGAGCTGTTTTTT. It specifies CASSLEIAANTGELFF.

This sequence joins TRBV7-9 and TRBJ2-5; D possibly corresponds to TRBD1 (6 bases). The closer fit of TRBJ2-7 to the DNA end suggests the J call may be wrong. CDR1 and CDR2 from the germline V gene are SEHNR and FQNEAQ (reference sequence). CDR3 length: 13 amino acids. CDR3 in DNA: TGTGCCAGCAGCTACAGGGAACGGTACGAGCAGTACTTC. This translates into CASSYRERYEQYF.

J is TRBJ2-1 and V is TRBV2; D possibly corresponds to TRBD1 (7 bases). The CDR3 contains 13 residues. V lost 7 bases and J 12 bases, leaving 19 bases between the germline ends. Germline V lookup: CDR1 SNHLY, CDR2 FYNNEI. The chain's CDR3 is CASTQTGGDRQFF. In DNA, the CDR3 is TGTGCCAGCACCCAAACCGGAGGGGACAGGCAGTTCTTC.

The chain carries TRBV2 and TRBJ2-6; tentatively, D is TRBD1 (5 bases). Between the trimmed V and J ends, which lost 6 bases and 0 bases, there was a span of 9 bases. Germline V lookup: CDR1 SNHLY, CDR2 FYNNEI. The CDR3 length is 15 residues. The CDR3, as DNA: TGTGCCAGCAGCGTAGACAGCTCTGGGGCCAACGTCCTGACTTTC. Protein sequence: CASSVDSSGANVLTF.

The V and J genes are TRBV5-6 and TRBJ1-1, with D hard to call. Deletions cut 3 bases from V and 10 bases from J, with 19 bases between. The CDR3 totals 14 residues. Per germline, CDR1 SGHDT and CDR2 YYEEEE. CDR3 coding DNA: TGTGCCAGCAGCTCCCCGAGGTTCCCGCTCGGAGCTTTCTTT. Translated, it gives CASSSPRFPLGAFF.

The rearrangement uses TRBV19 and TRBJ2-1; 10 nucleotides line up with TRBD1. Germline values: CDR1 LNHDA, CDR2 SQIVND (reference sequence). CDR3 size: 15 residues. V shed 4 bases and J 6 bases; nucleotides not matched to a gene: 6. Here the CDR3 DNA reads TGTGCCAGTAGTAAGGACAGGGGGATCGGCAATGAGCAGTTCTTC. As protein: CASSKDRGIGNEQFF.

This rearrangement joins TRBV6-5 to TRBJ2-7; tentatively, D is TRBD2 (6 bases). This CDR3 is built from 13 residues. Germline CDR1 reads MNHEY; CDR2 reads SVGAGI. The germline V and J ends were trimmed by 7 bases and 6 bases, with 16 bases remaining between them. The CDR3 nucleotides are TGTGCCAGCACCACCGGGACTCCTCCCGAGCAGTACTTC. It encodes CASTTGTPPEQYF.

The V call is TRBV27, the J call TRBJ2-7; possible D gene TRBD1, 6 bases. This CDR3 is built from 13 residues. The V gene's germline CDR1 is MNHEY and CDR2 SMNVEV (reference sequence). Trimming took off 7 bases at V and 5 bases at J, with 15 bases between the two ends. The CDR3 spells CASTTGLLDEQYF. In DNA form, the CDR3 reads TGTGCCAGCACGACAGGTCTCCTCGACGAGCAGTACTTC.

The rearrangement links TRBV2 to TRBJ2-7; TRBD1 agrees at 8 bases. CDR3 length: 16 amino acids. The ends lost 4 bases at V and 5 bases at J; junction bases unmatched: 13. CDR1 and CDR2 from the germline V gene are SNHLY and FYNNEI. The CDR3 sequence is CASSVLQGASTNEQYF. The CDR3 nucleotides are TGTGCCAGCAGTGTATTGCAGGGGGCATCTACGAACGAGCAGTACTTC.

This rearrangement joins TRBV11-2 to TRBJ2-7, with 7 nucleotides matching TRBD1. V dropped 7 bases and J dropped 6; count of bases not matched to a gene: 9. This CDR3 is 13 amino acids long. Germline loops: CDR1 SGHAT, CDR2 FQNNGV. The CDR3 here is CASTPTGVGEQYF. CDR3 in DNA: TGTGCCAGCACCCCCACAGGGGTTGGCGAGCAGTACTTC.

The rearrangement joins TRBV25-1 to TRBJ2-2, with TRBD2 matching over 8 bases. This CDR3 is built from 16 residues. Germline V gene lookup returns CDR1 MGHDK and CDR2 SYGVNS. The junction had 8 bases not matched to a gene; V was cut back by 4 bases and J by 4 bases. The CDR3 loop is CASSGPGGPGTGELFF. The DNA of the CDR3 is TGTGCCAGCAGTGGTCCGGGGGGGCCGGGCACCGGGGAGCTGTTTTTT.

Remarks on this clone: The same CDR3 is also encoded by other DNA sequences in this sample. The chain carries TRBV5-1 and TRBJ2-5; D is unclear. The CDR3 consists of 11 residues. Germline values: CDR1 SGHRS, CDR2 YFSETQ. Trimming removed 5 bases from V and 1 base from J, with 3 bases in between. CDR3 bases: TGCGCCAGCAGTCTCCAAGAGACCCAGTACTTC. Translation gives CASSLQETQYF.

V and J are TRBV4-1 and TRBJ2-7, with D perhaps matching TRBD1 (6 bases). Trimming left V 0 bases short and J 3 bases short, with 9 bases between. CDR3 length equals 14 residues. Germline CDR1 MGHRA, CDR2 YSYEKL. The CDR3 reads CASSQEPDSYEQYF. CDR3 bases: TGCGCCAGCAGCCAAGAACCGGACAGCTACGAGCAGTACTTC.

The J gene is TRBJ2-7, the V gene TRBV10-1, with D maybe TRBD2 (6 bases). The CDR3 has 15 residues. Trimming pared 3 bases from V and 0 bases from J, leaving 12 bases between. Germline V CDR1 and CDR2: WNHNN, SYGVQD (reference sequence). CDR3 region: CASSDVGGSSYEQYF. The CDR3 DNA reads TGCGCCAGCAGTGATGTAGGAGGGAGCTCCTACGAGCAGTACTTC.

V and J are TRBV30 and TRBJ1-6, with 8 bases matching TRBD1. After removal of 3 bases from V and 0 bases from J, the junction contained 7 bases not matched to a gene. Germline V gene data show CDR1 as GTSNPN and CDR2 as SVGIG (reference sequence). The CDR3 covers 17 residues. The CDR3: CAWSPDRGGSYNSPLHF. CDR3 nucleotides: TGTGCCTGGAGCCCCGACAGGGGAGGCTCCTATAATTCACCCCTCCACTTT.

V is TRBV6-1 and J is TRBJ1-2, with D unresolved. CDR1 is MNHNS and CDR2 is SASEGT in the germline V gene. Deletions cut 0 bases from V and 5 bases from J, with 13 bases between. CDR3 length equals 15 residues. CDR3 in amino acids: CASSEALGIGYGYTF. CDR3 bases: TGTGCCAGCAGTGAAGCGCTCGGGATTGGGTATGGCTACACCTTC.

V gene TRBV30 combines with J gene TRBJ1-3; possibly TRBD1 for D (5 bases). The CDR3 sequence is 14 residues long. Germline V CDR1 and CDR2: GTSNPN, SVGIG (reference sequence). Between the trimmed V and J ends, which lost 4 bases and 5 bases, there was a span of 15 bases. The CDR3 region has the DNA TGTGCCTGGATCCCTAGGACAAGCCGAAACACCATATATTTT. Amino acid sequence: CAWIPRTSRNTIYF. Full variable domain (missing parts from reference TRBV30 and TRBJ1-3): SQTIHQWPATLVQPVGSPLSLECTVEGTSNPNLYWYRQAAGRGLQLLFYSVGIGQISSEVPQNLSASRPQDRQFILSSKKLLLSDSGFYLCAWIPRTSRNTIYFGEGSWLTVV.

The gene calls are TRBV5-1 and TRBJ1-2; 9 bases are shared with TRBD1. The ends lost 4 bases at V and 3 bases at J; junction bases unmatched: 4. The CDR3 covers 14 residues. The germline CDR1 and CDR2 sequences are SGHRS and YFSETQ. The CDR3 protein is CASSQGQGDYGYTF. The DNA for the CDR3 is TGCGCCAGCAGCCAGGGACAGGGAGACTATGGCTACACCTTC.

This rearrangement joins TRBV7-2 to TRBJ2-3; 13 bases map to TRBD2. The germline V gene has CDR1 SGHTA and CDR2 FQGNSA. This CDR3 region has 19 residues. J gave up 5 bases and V 4 bases, and 15 bases lay outside the gene matches. In DNA form, the CDR3 reads TGTGCCAGCAGCTCGCGACAGTCACTAGCGGGAGGGCCGAAAGATACGCAGTATTTT. Translation gives CASSSRQSLAGGPKDTQYF.

The chain is built from TRBV5-1 and TRBJ1-4; the match to TRBD1 covers 7 bases. CDR3 size: 14 residues. V was pared by 1 base and J by 4 bases, with 1 base of the junction left unmatched. From germline, CDR1 is SGHRS and CDR2 YFSETQ. As DNA, the CDR3 is TGCGCCAGCAGCTTGACAGGGGATAATGAAAAACTGTTTTTT. This encodes CASSLTGDNEKLFF.

The chain links TRBV5-4 to TRBJ2-5, with D perhaps TRBD2 (8 bases). Deletions cut 7 bases from V and 10 bases from J, with 26 bases between. Per the germline V gene, CDR1 is SGHNT and CDR2 is YYREEE (reference sequence). This CDR3 comprises 15 residues. CDR3 in amino acids: CASSRREGASIGQYF. DNA for the CDR3: TGTGCCAGCTCTCGTCGGGAGGGGGCGTCAATTGGCCAGTACTTC.

The CDR3 spells CASSSMTSGGNTGELFF. In DNA form, the CDR3 reads TGTGCCAGCAGCTCAATGACTAGCGGGGGGAACACCGGGGAGCTGTTTTTT. The chain recombines TRBV5-6 with TRBJ2-2; 12 nucleotides agree with TRBD2. J was trimmed by 1 base and V by 3 bases; bases with no gene match: 4. CDR1 and CDR2 (germline): SGHDT, YYEEEE. The CDR3 runs 17 residues.

The chain carries TRBV7-9 and TRBJ1-5; possibly TRBD1 for D (6 bases). Germline V gene data show CDR1 as SEHNR and CDR2 as FQNEAQ (reference sequence). The ends were cut back, 6 bases at V and 1 base at J, with 13 bases in the middle. The CDR3 sequence is 15 residues long. DNA for the CDR3: TGTGCCAGCAGTGGATCGGGGGGCAGCAATCAGCCCCAGCATTTT. Translating it yields CASSGSGGSNQPQHF.

The chain couples TRBV9 to TRBJ2-3; TRBD2 matches 8 bases. Per the germline V gene, CDR1 is SGDLS and CDR2 is YYNGEE. Trimming removed 0 bases from V and 1 base from J; junction bases left unmatched: 1. This CDR3 is built from 15 residues. CDR3: CASSVAGGGTDTQYF. Written as DNA, the CDR3 is TGTGCCAGCAGCGTAGCGGGGGGGGGCACAGATACGCAGTATTTT.

The chain recombines TRBV5-1 with TRBJ2-3; 11 bases fit TRBD2. The CDR3 contains 19 residues. Losses at the gene ends were 6 bases for V and 2 bases for J; bases not matched to a gene: 17. CDR1 SGHRS and CDR2 YFSETQ come from the germline V gene. CDR3 amino acids: CASTTLHSSGGSYTDTQYF. CDR3 DNA: TGCGCCAGCACCACCCTGCATTCTAGCGGGGGGTCATACACAGATACGCAGTATTTT.

DNA of the CDR3: TGTGCCAGCAGCCATGGACTAGAAGGCAATGAGCAGTTCTTC. This translates into CASSHGLEGNEQFF. This chain joins TRBV4-2 and TRBJ2-1; 7 bases align to TRBD2. This CDR3 has 14 amino acids. Per germline, CDR1 LGHNA and CDR2 YNFKEQ. V lost 3 bases, J lost 6 bases, and 5 bases stayed unmatched.